These 27 T cell receptor beta chains were all obtained from the same sample, sequenced in a study of T cell changes during pregnancy in multiple sclerosis. Repertoires were generated with immunoSEQ multiplex PCR, while TCRdb's copy carries only in-frame clones and drops some. Counted here are about 69,000 clones, around 90% occurring once; the ten biggest clones make up 0.29%. Source: CD4+ T cells from peripheral blood mononuclear cells, taken in the third trimester of pregnancy. These receptors were taken from a female donor in good health, enrolled as a control in a pregnancy study.

This chain uses TRBV7-3 with TRBJ2-6; no reliable D call. Trimming pared 7 bases from V and 0 bases from J, leaving 22 bases between. The length of the CDR3 is 19 residues. The germline V gene encodes CDR1 SGHTA and CDR2 FQGTGA. The CDR3 DNA is TGTGCCAGCACCTCAAATGGTGCAGGATTCCCCTCTGGGGCCAACGTCCTGACTTTC. Translating gives CASTSNGAGFPSGANVLTF.

The chain links TRBV5-6 to TRBJ1-2, with D possibly being TRBD1 (6 bases). Between the trimmed V and J ends, which lost 0 bases and 3 bases, there was a span of 6 bases. This CDR3 is built from 13 residues. Germline values: CDR1 SGHDT, CDR2 YYEEEE. In DNA form, the CDR3 reads TGTGCCAGCAGCTTGGACAGGGACTATGGCTACACCTTC. Translated, it gives CASSLDRDYGYTF.

The CDR3 is CATMVSESGTQYF. The CDR3 DNA reads as TGTGCCACCATGGTCTCGGAATCGGGTACCCAGTACTTC. The V and J genes are TRBV10-3 and TRBJ2-5; D is undetermined. The CDR3 contains 13 residues. Germline values: CDR1 ENHRY, CDR2 SYGVKD. V was cut by 10 bases and J by 8 bases, with 20 bases left in between.

The V and J genes are TRBV7-2 and TRBJ2-3, with 10 bases lining up with TRBD2. CDR1 and CDR2 (germline): SGHTA, FQGNSA. Trimming removed 5 bases from V and 2 bases from J; junction bases left unmatched: 4. This CDR3 contains 15 residues. The CDR3 region has the DNA TGTGCCAGCAGCCCGAGCGGGGGGGTCACAGATACGCAGTATTTT. It translates to CASSPSGGVTDTQYF.

This chain uses TRBV30 with TRBJ1-2, with D maybe TRBD1 (6 bases). Trimming removed 3 bases at V and 5 bases at J, with 19 bases between. CDR1 and CDR2 from the germline V gene are GTSNPN and SVGIG (reference sequence). This CDR3 is built from 15 residues. The CDR3 nucleotides read TGTGCCTGGAGGAAAGTCGGACAGAAGTTATATGGCTACACCTTC. Amino acids: CAWRKVGQKLYGYTF.

V and J are TRBV7-3 and TRBJ1-2, with 7 positions matching TRBD1. V was pared by 5 bases and J by 3 bases, with 3 bases of the junction left unmatched. Germline lookup yields CDR1 SGHTA and CDR2 FQGTGA. The CDR3 has 13 residues. This CDR3 reads CASSPTGDYGYTF. The CDR3 coding sequence is TGTGCCAGCAGCCCAACAGGGGACTATGGCTACACCTTC.

This clone has just one count. This chain connects TRBV7-8 to TRBJ1-5; 8 bases agree with TRBD1. Germline values: CDR1 SGHVS, CDR2 FQNEAQ. The V gene end was trimmed by 5 bases and the J gene end by 7 bases; junction bases not matched to a gene: 10. The CDR3 is 15 amino acids. In DNA, the CDR3 is TGTGCCAGCAGCCCCCAGGACAGGGTAGGGCAGCCCCAGCATTTT. Amino acid sequence: CASSPQDRVGQPQHF.

This sequence joins TRBV30 and TRBJ2-1; D perhaps matches TRBD1 (6 bases). This CDR3 contains 14 residues. V lost 2 bases, J lost 0 bases, and 8 bases lay in between. Germline-derived CDR1 and CDR2 are GTSNPN and SVGIG (reference sequence). CDR3 residues: CAWSRGHSYNEQFF. In DNA form, the CDR3 reads TGTGCCTGGAGTAGGGGACACTCCTACAATGAGCAGTTCTTC.

The V and J genes are TRBV19 and TRBJ1-1, with a weak D call TRBD1 (6 bases). The CDR3 length is 16 residues. Germline V gene lookup returns CDR1 LNHDA and CDR2 SQIVND (reference sequence). The V end was cut by 6 bases, the J end by 5 bases, with 22 bases between. The CDR3, as DNA: TGTGCCAGTAGCACTGCACGAGGGGGAATTTGGACTGAAGCTTTCTTT. Translation gives CASSTARGGIWTEAFF. The entire variable domain, with the rest obtained from reference TRBV19 and TRBJ1-1, is as follows: DGGITQSPKYLFRKEGQNVTLSCEQNLNHDAMYWYRQDPGQGLRLIYYSQIVNDFQKGDIAEGYSVSREKKESFPLTVTSAQKNPTAFYLCASSTARGGIWTEAFFGQGTRLTVV.

The CDR3 loop is CASSLGYIAGVQETQYF. CDR3 sequence (DNA): TGCGCCAGCAGCTTGGGCTATATAGCGGGGGTCCAAGAGACCCAGTACTTC. The chain is built from TRBV5-1 and TRBJ2-5; 9 nucleotides match TRBD2. Germline lookup yields CDR1 SGHRS and CDR2 YFSETQ. V was pared by 0 bases and J by 1 base, with 7 bases of the junction left unmatched. The CDR3 runs 17 residues.

The chain is built from TRBV19 and TRBJ2-7, with a weak D call TRBD1 (6 bases). From germline, CDR1 is LNHDA and CDR2 SQIVND (reference sequence). CDR3 length: 13 amino acids. With 8 bases removed from V and 0 bases from J, the gap between germline ends came to 11 bases. The CDR3 is CASSRGFSYEQYF. Here the CDR3 DNA reads TGTGCCAGTTCCAGGGGCTTCTCCTACGAGCAGTACTTC.

This sequence joins TRBV2 and TRBJ2-1, with D possibly TRBD2 on 7 matching bases. CDR3 length: 16 residues. The V end lost 5 bases, the J end lost 8 bases, and 22 bases lay between the germline ends. Germline V gene lookup returns CDR1 SNHLY and CDR2 FYNNEI. CDR3 sequence: CASSWSGGNSGDEQFF. The CDR3 DNA reads TGTGCCAGCAGTTGGTCGGGGGGCAACTCGGGAGATGAGCAGTTCTTC.

The chain is built from TRBV7-2 and TRBJ1-6; 8 bases map to TRBD1. Looked up from germline, CDR1 is SGHTA and CDR2 is FQGNSA. Germline trimming cut 6 bases from V and 0 bases from J; bases unmatched to any gene: 7. The CDR3 contains 17 residues. The CDR3 here is CASRQGGGSSYNSPLHF. The CDR3 DNA reads as TGTGCCAGCAGACAGGGGGGAGGGAGCTCCTATAATTCACCCCTCCACTTT.

The rearrangement uses TRBV7-3 and TRBJ1-2, with a possible D match to TRBD1 (6 bases). CDR1 SGHTA and CDR2 FQGTGA come from the germline V gene. V dropped 1 base and J dropped 5 bases, with 11 bases sitting between them. This CDR3 has 14 amino acids. As DNA, the CDR3 is TGTGCCAGCAGCTTAAATACCGGACAGTATGGCTACACCTTC. Translated: CASSLNTGQYGYTF.

This rearrangement joins TRBV19 to TRBJ2-3; 12 nucleotides align to TRBD1. Per germline, CDR1 LNHDA and CDR2 SQIVND (reference sequence). V shed 5 bases, J shed 6 bases, and the junction held 6 bases outside the gene matches. The CDR3 is made up of 15 amino acids. This CDR3 is CASSGTGGNLDTQYF. The DNA of the CDR3 is TGTGCCAGTAGTGGGACAGGGGGCAATTTGGATACGCAGTATTTT.

The chain has TRBV27 and TRBJ1-1, with TRBD1 matching over 9 bases. This CDR3 contains 17 residues. In germline, CDR1 is MNHEY, CDR2 SMNVEV (reference sequence). Trimming cost V 8 bases and J 5 bases; bases outside gene matches: 18. The CDR3 nucleotides are TGTGCCAGCGGAAAAGAAACCGGGACAGGGTTTGTGACTGAAGCTTTCTTT. It yields the protein CASGKETGTGFVTEAFF.

This CDR3 reads CASQARSTDTQYF. The CDR3 region has the DNA TGTGCCAGTCAAGCCAGGAGCACAGATACGCAGTATTTT. The chain employs TRBV11-1 and TRBJ2-3; the D is unclear. From germline, CDR1 is SGHAT and CDR2 FQDESV (reference sequence). Trimming cost V 9 bases and J 0 bases, with 10 bases left between them. This CDR3 region has 13 residues.

V usage is TRBV30 and J usage is TRBJ2-7; D gene ambiguous. Germline values: CDR1 GTSNPN, CDR2 SVGIG (reference sequence). The CDR3 runs 13 residues. The CDR3 sequence: CDPGATSSYEQYF. CDR3 coding DNA: TGTGATCCTGGCGCGACAAGCTCCTACGAGCAGTACTTC.

The chain uses TRBV7-3 and TRBJ1-2; D ambiguous. Germline V lookup: CDR1 SGHTA, CDR2 FQGTGA. Trimming pared 2 bases from V and 2 bases from J, leaving 12 bases between. This CDR3 spans 15 amino acids. This chain's CDR3 is CASSLSSGGNYGYTF. The CDR3 bases are TGTGCCAGCAGCTTATCGTCTGGAGGAAACTATGGCTACACCTTC.

The chain joins TRBV4-3 to TRBJ1-6; D is unresolved. CDR3 length: 15 residues. The germline V gene has CDR1 LGHNA and CDR2 YSLEER. Trimming shortened V by 1 base and J by 0 bases, and 4 bases separated the two germline ends. The CDR3 bases are TGCGCCAGCAGCCAAGGGAGCTCCTATAATTCACCCCTCCACTTT. Translating it yields CASSQGSSYNSPLHF.

The genes are TRBV5-1 and TRBJ1-5; 10 bases agree with TRBD1. V lost 0 bases to trimming and J lost 7 bases; unmatched junction nucleotides: 4. The CDR3 has 15 amino acids. In germline, CDR1 is SGHRS, CDR2 YFSETQ. The CDR3 is CASSLDGTGEQPQHF. The CDR3 DNA reads as TGCGCCAGCAGCTTGGATGGGACAGGGGAACAGCCCCAGCATTTT.

The chain carries TRBV30 and TRBJ2-3; 13 bases match TRBD2. The CDR3 contains 17 residues. Trimming cost V 2 bases and J 1 base; bases outside gene matches: 6. The germline V gene encodes CDR1 GTSNPN and CDR2 SVGIG (reference sequence). The CDR3 DNA is TGTGCCTGGAGTACTAGCGGGGGGGTTAGGCGCACAGATACGCAGTATTTT. Translated: CAWSTSGGVRRTDTQYF.

The chain recombines TRBV7-3 with TRBJ2-2; weak D call: TRBD1 (5 bases). This CDR3 is 17 amino acids long. Germline V gives CDR1 SGHTA, CDR2 FQGTGA. The V and J ends lost 1 base and 0 bases respectively, with 12 bases between them. The CDR3 region is CASSLKGVGPNTGELFF. For the CDR3, the DNA is TGTGCCAGCAGCTTAAAAGGGGTAGGGCCGAACACCGGGGAGCTGTTTTTT.

This clone was seen a handful of times. The V call is TRBV5-4, the J call TRBJ2-2; weak D call: TRBD2 (6 bases). The V and J ends lost 5 bases and 4 bases respectively, with 6 bases between them. In germline, CDR1 is SGHNT, CDR2 YYREEE (reference sequence). The CDR3 totals 12 residues. The CDR3 region is CASRGGTGELFF. The CDR3 coding sequence is TGTGCCAGCAGGGGGGGCACCGGGGAGCTGTTTTTT.

Of note for this clone: An end of the junction differs from the germline gene, which may be a read error. The rearrangement joins TRBV7-7 to TRBJ1-1, with TRBD1 matching 7 bases. The germline V gene encodes CDR1 SSHAT and CDR2 FNYEAQ (reference sequence). The length of the CDR3 is 13 residues. The CDR3 region has the DNA TGTGCTAGCAGCGAGACAGGGTTAACTGAAGCTTTCTTT. It yields the protein CASSETGLTEAFF. The full variable domain, its missing parts supplied by reference TRBV7-7 and TRBJ1-1, is GAGVSQSPRYKVTKRGQDVTLRCDPISSHATLYWYQQALGQGPEFLTYFNYEAQPDKSGLPSDRFSAERPEGSISTLTIQRTEQRDSAMYRCASSETGLTEAFFGQGTRLTVV.

The rearrangement joins TRBV7-8 to TRBJ2-1, with TRBD1 identical over 7 bases. V shed 7 bases, J shed 9 bases, and the junction held 15 bases outside the gene matches. The CDR3 has 15 residues. CDR1 and CDR2 (germline): SGHVS, FQNEAQ. The DNA of the CDR3 is TGTGCCAGCACCCAACGGCGGGTGACAGGGATTGAGCAGTTCTTC. It codes for CASTQRRVTGIEQFF.

The chain employs TRBV14 and TRBJ1-4, with 8 bases fitting TRBD1. The length of the CDR3 is 16 residues. The germline gives CDR1 SGHDN, CDR2 FVKESK. The V segment lost 4 bases and the J segment 1 base; nucleotides outside the gene matches: 5. In DNA, the CDR3 is TGTGCCAGCAGCCCGGGGACAGGAAGAACTAATGAAAAACTGTTTTTT. Its translation is CASSPGTGRTNEKLFF.